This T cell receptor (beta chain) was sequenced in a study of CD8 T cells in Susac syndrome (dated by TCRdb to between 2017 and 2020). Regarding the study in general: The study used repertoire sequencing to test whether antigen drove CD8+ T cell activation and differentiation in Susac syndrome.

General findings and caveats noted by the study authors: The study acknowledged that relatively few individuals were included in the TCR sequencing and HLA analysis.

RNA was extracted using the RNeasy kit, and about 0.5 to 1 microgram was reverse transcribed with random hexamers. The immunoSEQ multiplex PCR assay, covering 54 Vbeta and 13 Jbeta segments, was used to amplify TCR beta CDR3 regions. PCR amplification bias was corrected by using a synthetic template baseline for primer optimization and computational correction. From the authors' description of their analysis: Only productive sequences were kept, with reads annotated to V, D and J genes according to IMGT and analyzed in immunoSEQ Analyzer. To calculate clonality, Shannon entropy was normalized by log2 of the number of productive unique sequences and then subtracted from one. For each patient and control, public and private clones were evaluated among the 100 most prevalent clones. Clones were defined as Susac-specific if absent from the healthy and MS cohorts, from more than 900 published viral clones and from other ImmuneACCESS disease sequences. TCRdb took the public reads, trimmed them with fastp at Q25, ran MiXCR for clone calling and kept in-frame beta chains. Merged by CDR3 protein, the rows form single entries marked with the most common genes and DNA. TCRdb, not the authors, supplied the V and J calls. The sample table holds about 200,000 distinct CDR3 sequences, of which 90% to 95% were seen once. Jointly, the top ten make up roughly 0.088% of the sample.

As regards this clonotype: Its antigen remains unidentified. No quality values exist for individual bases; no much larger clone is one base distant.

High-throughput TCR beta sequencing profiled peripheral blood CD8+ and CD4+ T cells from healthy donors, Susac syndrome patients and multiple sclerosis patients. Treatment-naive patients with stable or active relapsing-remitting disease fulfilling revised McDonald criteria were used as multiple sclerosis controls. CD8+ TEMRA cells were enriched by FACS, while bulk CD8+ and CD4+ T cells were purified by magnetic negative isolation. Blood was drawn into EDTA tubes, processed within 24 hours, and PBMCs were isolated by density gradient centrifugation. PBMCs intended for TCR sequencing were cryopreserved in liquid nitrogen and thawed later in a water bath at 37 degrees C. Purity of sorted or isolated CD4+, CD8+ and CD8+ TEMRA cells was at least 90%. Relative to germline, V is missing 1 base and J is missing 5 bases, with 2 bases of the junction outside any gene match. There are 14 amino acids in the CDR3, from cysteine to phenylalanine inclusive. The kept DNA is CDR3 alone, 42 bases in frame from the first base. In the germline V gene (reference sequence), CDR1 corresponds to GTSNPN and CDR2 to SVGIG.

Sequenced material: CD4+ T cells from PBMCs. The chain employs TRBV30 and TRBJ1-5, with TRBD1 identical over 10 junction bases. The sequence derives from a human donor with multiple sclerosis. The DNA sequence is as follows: TGTGCCTGGAGTGGAGACAGGGGGCATCAGCCCCAGCATTTT. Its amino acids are CAWSGDRGHQPQHF.